This TCR beta chain was retrieved from a study of T cell responses to AZD1222 COVID-19 vaccine. Study-wide context: Whether given at about 4 or about 12 weeks, second doses were pooled.

Study results and limitations: Donors were largely white British and mainly female; clonal diversity was possibly underestimated. Baseline seropositivity occurred in only six AZD1222 recipients.

The CDR3 is 15 residues long. CDR1 is LNHNV and CDR2 is YYDKDF in the germline V gene (reference sequence). The V gene end was trimmed by 0 bases and the J gene end by 14 bases; junction bases not matched to a gene: 13. The assay was immunoSEQ multiplex PCR, and TCRdb's table has in-frame clones only and misses some. The profile covers around 110,000 clones, with 87% appearing a single time and approximately 7.5% taken by the ten largest. Concerning this clone itself: Its antigen remains unknown.

This sequence was found in an adult in good health. The rearrangement uses TRBV15 and TRBJ2-1, with 7 bases lining up with TRBD1. Sequenced here: peripheral blood, sampled on day 0 of AZD1222 vaccination. This CDR3 is CATSRDLTGDPMEFF. The CDR3 coding sequence is TGTGCCACCAGCAGAGATCTCACAGGGGATCCGATGGAGTTCTTC.